This is a list of T cell receptor beta chains from one sample in a study of cytomegalovirus exposure and HLA in healthy donors. Sequencing used immunoSEQ multiplex PCR; TCRdb keeps in-frame clones, though not all of them. The sample carries fewer than 85,000 clones, over 70% recorded once. Source material: PBMCs. These receptors all stem from a man aged 35-49 years in good health and CMV-seropositive. Each CDR3 is given with its conserved first and last residue. Each record gives: J gene, V gene, CDR3 length, clone size, D gene, CDR3 protein, CDR3 DNA. D genes are given only for firm matches. For some rows the clone size is stated as once, few or many, or as a class when expanded; others skip it.

TRBJ2-1	TRBV4-1	18	NA	TRBD2	CASSQESALGGAYNEQFF	TGCGCCAGCAGCCAAGAATCCGCTTTGGGGGGGGCCTACAATGAGCAGTTCTTC
TRBJ2-7	TRBV7-3	12	few	NA	CASSFLPHEQYF	TGTGCCAGCAGCTTTCTCCCTCACGAGCAGTACTTC
TRBJ2-7	TRBV28	13	NA	NA	CASWAGASYEQYF	TGTGCCAGCTGGGCAGGGGCGTCCTACGAGCAGTACTTC
TRBJ2-1	TRBV7-3	13	NA	NA	CASSSPAGNEQFF	TGTGCCAGCAGCTCCCCTGCAGGGAATGAGCAGTTCTTC
TRBJ2-5	TRBV5-1	14	NA	NA	CASSSQPQGREQYF	TGCGCCAGCAGTTCACAACCCCAGGGGAGGGAGCAGTACTTC
TRBJ2-1	TRBV2	16	NA	TRBD2	CASSLRLAGVYNEQFF	TGTGCCAGCAGTCTCAGGCTAGCGGGAGTGTACAATGAGCAGTTCTTC
TRBJ1-6	TRBV5-4	15	once	NA	CASSVDGRGNSPLHF	TGTGCCAGCAGCGTGGACGGGAGGGGGAATTCACCCCTCCACTTT
TRBJ2-7	TRBV2	13	NA	NA	CASNRAKSYEQYF	TGTGCCAGCAACAGGGCTAAGTCCTACGAGCAGTACTTC
TRBJ2-5	TRBV15	15	NA	NA	CATSSTGDSQETQYF	TGTGCCACCAGCAGCACAGGGGACTCCCAAGAGACCCAGTACTTC
TRBJ2-7	TRBV5-1	13	few	NA	CASSLRGPIEQYF	TGCGCCAGCAGCTTGAGGGGTCCCATCGAGCAGTACTTC
TRBJ2-7	TRBV13	15	NA	TRBD2	CASSFRTSGPYEQYF	TGTGCCAGCAGCTTCCGGACTAGCGGCCCCTACGAGCAGTACTTC
TRBJ2-5	TRBV4-3	14	once	NA	CASSQERGWETQYF	TGCGCCAGCAGCCAAGAACGGGGATGGGAGACCCAGTACTTC
TRBJ2-1	TRBV5-1	15	NA	TRBD2	CASSPGGSSYNEQFF	TGCGCCAGCAGTCCGGGGGGGAGCTCCTACAATGAGCAGTTCTTC
TRBJ2-1	TRBV5-1	16	NA	TRBD2	CASSLGSGTTYNEQFF	TGCGCCAGCAGCTTGGGGTCCGGGACTACGTACAATGAGCAGTTCTTC
TRBJ1-5	TRBV5-5	14	NA	TRBD1	CASSTGQGNQPQHF	TGTGCCAGCAGCACCGGACAGGGGAATCAGCCCCAGCATTTT
TRBJ1-4	TRBV11-2	15	few	TRBD1	CASSDTSTGVEKLFF	TGTGCCAGCAGCGATACATCGACAGGGGTTGAAAAACTGTTTTTT
TRBJ2-5	TRBV7-2	13	NA	TRBD2	CASRGLAGETQYF	TGTGCCAGCAGGGGACTAGCGGGGGAGACCCAGTACTTC
TRBJ2-2	TRBV19	17	NA	TRBD1	CASSERGQGAKNGELFF	TGTGCCAGTAGTGAGAGAGGACAGGGGGCTAAGAACGGGGAGCTGTTTTTT
TRBJ2-6	TRBV29-1	14	NA	NA	CSATQAGGANVLTF	TGCAGCGCCACCCAGGCAGGTGGGGCCAACGTCCTGACTTTC
TRBJ2-2	TRBV2	14	NA	TRBD2	CASRIREGTGELFF	TGTGCCAGCAGAATCCGGGAGGGAACCGGGGAGCTGTTTTTT
TRBJ2-5	TRBV30	16	NA	TRBD2	CAWSVGASGSRETQYF	TGTGCCTGGAGTGTAGGGGCTAGCGGGAGTCGCGAGACCCAGTACTTC
TRBJ2-7	TRBV9	14	once	TRBD1	CASSAGQGADEQYF	TGTGCCAGCAGCGCAGGACAGGGGGCCGACGAGCAGTACTTC
TRBJ2-7	TRBV6-6	16	NA	NA	CASTIGGSLHENEQYF	TGTGCCAGCACTATAGGAGGTAGCCTACACGAAAACGAGCAGTACTTC
TRBJ1-6	TRBV27	18	few	TRBD1	CASSLKYYRDSHNSPLHF	TGTGCCAGCAGTTTAAAGTATTATAGGGACAGTCATAATTCACCCCTCCACTTT
TRBJ2-7	TRBV7-3	15	NA	TRBD2	CASSRGGGRPYEQYF	TGTGCCAGCAGCCGTGGGGGCGGGAGGCCCTACGAGCAGTACTTC
TRBJ1-3	TRBV7-2	13	NA	NA	CASSQGLGNTIYF	TGTGCCAGCAGCCAGGGACTCGGAAACACCATATATTTT